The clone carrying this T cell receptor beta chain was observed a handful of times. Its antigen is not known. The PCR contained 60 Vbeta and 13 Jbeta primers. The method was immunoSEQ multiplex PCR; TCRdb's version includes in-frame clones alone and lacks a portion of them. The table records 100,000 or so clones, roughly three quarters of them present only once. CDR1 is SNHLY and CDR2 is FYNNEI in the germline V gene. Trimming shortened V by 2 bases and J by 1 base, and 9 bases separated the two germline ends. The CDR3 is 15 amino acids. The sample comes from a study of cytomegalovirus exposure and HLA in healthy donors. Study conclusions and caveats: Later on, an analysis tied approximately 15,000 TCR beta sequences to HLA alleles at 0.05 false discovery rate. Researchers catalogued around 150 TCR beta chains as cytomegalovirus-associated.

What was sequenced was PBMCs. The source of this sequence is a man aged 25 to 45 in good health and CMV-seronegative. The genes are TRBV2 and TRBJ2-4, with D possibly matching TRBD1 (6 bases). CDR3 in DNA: TGTGCCAGCAGTGAAAGGGACATCGCCAAAAACATTCAGTACTTC. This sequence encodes CASSERDIAKNIQYF.